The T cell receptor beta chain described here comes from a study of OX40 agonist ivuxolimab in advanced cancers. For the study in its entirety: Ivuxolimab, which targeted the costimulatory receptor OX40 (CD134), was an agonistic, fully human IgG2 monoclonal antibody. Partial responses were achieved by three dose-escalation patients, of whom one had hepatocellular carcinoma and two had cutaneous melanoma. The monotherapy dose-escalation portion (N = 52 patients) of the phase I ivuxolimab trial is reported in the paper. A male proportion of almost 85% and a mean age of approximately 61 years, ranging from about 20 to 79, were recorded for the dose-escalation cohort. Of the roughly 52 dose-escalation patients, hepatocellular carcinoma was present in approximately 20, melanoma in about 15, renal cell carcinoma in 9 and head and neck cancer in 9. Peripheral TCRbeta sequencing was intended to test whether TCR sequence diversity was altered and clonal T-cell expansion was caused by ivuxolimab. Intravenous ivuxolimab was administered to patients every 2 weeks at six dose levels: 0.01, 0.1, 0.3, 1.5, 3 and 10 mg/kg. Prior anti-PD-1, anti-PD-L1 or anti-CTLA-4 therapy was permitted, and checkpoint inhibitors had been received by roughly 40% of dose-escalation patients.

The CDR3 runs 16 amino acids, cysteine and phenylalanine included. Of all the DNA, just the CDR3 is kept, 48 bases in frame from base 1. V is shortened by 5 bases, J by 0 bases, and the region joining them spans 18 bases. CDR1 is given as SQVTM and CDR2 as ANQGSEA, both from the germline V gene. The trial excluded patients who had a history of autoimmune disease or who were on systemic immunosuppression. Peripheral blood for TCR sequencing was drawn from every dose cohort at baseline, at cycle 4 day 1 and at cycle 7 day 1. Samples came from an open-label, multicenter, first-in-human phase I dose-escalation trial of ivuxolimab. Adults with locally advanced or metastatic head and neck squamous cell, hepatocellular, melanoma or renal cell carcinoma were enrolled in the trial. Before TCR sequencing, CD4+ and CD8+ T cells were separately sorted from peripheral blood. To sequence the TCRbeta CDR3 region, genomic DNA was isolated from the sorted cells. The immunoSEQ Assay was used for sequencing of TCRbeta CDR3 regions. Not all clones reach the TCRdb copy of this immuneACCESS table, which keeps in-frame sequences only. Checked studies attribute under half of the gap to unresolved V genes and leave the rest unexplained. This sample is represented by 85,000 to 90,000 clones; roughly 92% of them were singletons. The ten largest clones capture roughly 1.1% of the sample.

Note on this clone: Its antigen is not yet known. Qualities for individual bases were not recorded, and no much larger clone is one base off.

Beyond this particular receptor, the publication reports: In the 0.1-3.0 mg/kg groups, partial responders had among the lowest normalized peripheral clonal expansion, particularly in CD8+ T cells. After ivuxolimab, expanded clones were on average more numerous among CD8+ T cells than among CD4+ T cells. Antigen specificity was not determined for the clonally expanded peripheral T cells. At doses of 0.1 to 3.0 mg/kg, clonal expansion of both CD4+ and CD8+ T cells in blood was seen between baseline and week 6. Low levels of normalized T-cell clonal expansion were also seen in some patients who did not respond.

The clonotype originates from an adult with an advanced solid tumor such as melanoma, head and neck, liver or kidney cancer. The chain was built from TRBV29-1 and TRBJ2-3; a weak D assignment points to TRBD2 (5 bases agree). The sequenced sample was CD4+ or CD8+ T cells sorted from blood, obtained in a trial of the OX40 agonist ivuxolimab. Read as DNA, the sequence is TGCAGCGTTTCAGTGGGGAGCGGCCTTAGCACAGATACGCAGTATTTT. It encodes CSVSVGSGLSTDTQYF.